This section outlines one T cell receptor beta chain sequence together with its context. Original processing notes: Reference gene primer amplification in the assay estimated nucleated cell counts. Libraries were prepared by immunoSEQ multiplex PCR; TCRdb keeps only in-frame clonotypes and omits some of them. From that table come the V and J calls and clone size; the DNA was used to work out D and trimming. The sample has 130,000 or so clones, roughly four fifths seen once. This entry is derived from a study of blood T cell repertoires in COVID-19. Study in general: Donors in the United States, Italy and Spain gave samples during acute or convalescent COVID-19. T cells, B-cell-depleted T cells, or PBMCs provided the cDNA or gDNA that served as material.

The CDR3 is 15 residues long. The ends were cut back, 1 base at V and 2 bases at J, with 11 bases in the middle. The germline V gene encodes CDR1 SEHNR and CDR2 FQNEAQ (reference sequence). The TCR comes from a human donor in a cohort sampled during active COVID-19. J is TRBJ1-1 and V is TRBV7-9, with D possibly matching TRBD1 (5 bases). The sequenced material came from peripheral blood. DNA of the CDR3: TGTGCCAGCAGCTTAGGGCAGGGACTTAACACTGAAGCTTTCTTT. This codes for CASSLGQGLNTEAFF. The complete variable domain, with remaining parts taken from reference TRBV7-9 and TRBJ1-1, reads DTGVSQNPRHKITKRGQNVTFRCDPISEHNRLYWYRQTLGQGPEFLTYFQNEAQLEKSRLLSDRFSAERPKGSFSTLEIQRTEQGDSAMYLCASSLGQGLNTEAFFGQGTRLTVV.